The clone carrying this TCR beta chain came up a few times. Antigen: not known. TCRdb analysed the 5' RACE reads with MiXCR anew, one entry per CDR3 protein. The sample consists of approximately 350,000 distinct CDR3 sequences, around 13% of them appearing once. The CDR3 is made up of 15 amino acids. Losses at the gene ends were 1 base for V and 5 bases for J; bases not matched to a gene: 6. From germline, CDR1 is SGHAT and CDR2 FQNNGV. These data belong to a study of T-cell memory formation after mild COVID-19. Study results and limitations: Contracting CD4+ clones lay largely in CM and EM, with CD8+ ones residing in EMRA. CD4/CD8 balance characterized clones contracting day 15 to 85, and CD4+ skew characterized later expanders.

The TCR sequence derives from a man in his late teens or twenties who had mild COVID-19 (a few samples of this study predate the infection). Cell type and time point are not known. Sequencing was carried out using PBMCs or a T cell subset sorted from them (not recorded which). The chain links TRBV11-2 to TRBJ2-7; 9 nucleotides align to TRBD1. CDR3: CASSLGGTGFHEQYV. DNA of the CDR3: TGTGCCAGCAGCTTAGGAGGGACAGGGTTCCACGAGCAGTACGTC.